The sequence of this TCR beta chain was determined in a study of cytomegalovirus exposure and HLA in healthy donors. Study-level points and caveats: Previously analyzed data showed that most TCR beta V segments were productive at a frequency of about 87% or about 30%. The study recorded over 150 TCR beta chains that were cytomegalovirus-associated.

Sampled while nominally healthy, donors likely had unrecorded immune exposures. The PCR contained 60 Vbeta and 13 Jbeta primers. This table comes from immunoSEQ multiplex PCR, and its TCRdb copy is limited to in-frame clones, with some not included. The sample table sets out 70,000 to 100,000 clones. Germline CDR1 MRHNA, CDR2 SNTAGT. This CDR3 region has 15 residues. The junction had 8 bases not matched to a gene; V was cut back by 0 bases and J by 7 bases. A note on this clone: Its antigen is still unknown.

The TCR was taken from a girl aged 5-17 years in good health and CMV-seropositive. The chain links TRBV6-4 to TRBJ1-1; 7 bases line up with TRBD1. The source material was PBMCs. CDR3 residues: CASSDSGTAEGEAFF. In DNA, the CDR3 is TGTGCCAGCAGTGACTCGGGGACAGCGGAGGGTGAAGCTTTCTTT.